Reported below is one T cell receptor beta chain. Its antigen is still unknown. Sequence at one end of the junction differs from germline and may be a read error. Sampling of bone marrow took place during active disease in every patient. These data originate in a study of read filtering for tumor transcriptome and immune sequencing. Across the study: Among patients, some 17 were male and approximately 15 female, aged roughly 45 to 85 (mean about 70). Per sample, TCR-region reads ranged about 4 to 10.27 million by IR-seq, roughly 85 to 1273 by RNA-seq.

From roughly 390 ng of RNA, a library with molecular barcoded alpha/delta and beta/gamma adaptors was made. TCRdb analysed the reads with MiXCR anew, one entry per CDR3 protein. Of 94,000 or so distinct CDR3 sequences detected, roughly 12% appear once; the ten largest clones hold more than 12%. Study-wide findings and caveats: The CD138-negative fraction was mixed bone marrow immune cells, not pure T cells.

CDR1 is MDHEN, CDR2 SYDVKM, per germline. The CDR3 has 22 amino acids. The sequence was obtained from a donor aged 40 or over with multiple myeloma. The chain carries TRBV28 and TRBJ2-1; TRBD2 aligns across 13 bases. Material for sequencing was a population of CD138-negative cells sorted from bone marrow. CDR3 protein: CASSLFKPRTSGSPTSYSEQFF. CDR3 nucleotide sequence: TGTGCCAGCAGTTTATTTAAACCTCGGACTAGCGGGAGCCCTACCTCCTACAGTGAGCAATTCTTC. Full variable domain (outside the CDR3, taken from reference TRBV28 and TRBJ2-1): DVKVTQSSRYLVKRTGEKVFLECVQDMDHENMFWYRQDPGLGLRLIYFSYDVKMKEKGDIPEGYSVSREKKERFSLILESASTNQTSMYLCASSLFKPRTSGSPTSYSEQFFGPGTRLTVL.